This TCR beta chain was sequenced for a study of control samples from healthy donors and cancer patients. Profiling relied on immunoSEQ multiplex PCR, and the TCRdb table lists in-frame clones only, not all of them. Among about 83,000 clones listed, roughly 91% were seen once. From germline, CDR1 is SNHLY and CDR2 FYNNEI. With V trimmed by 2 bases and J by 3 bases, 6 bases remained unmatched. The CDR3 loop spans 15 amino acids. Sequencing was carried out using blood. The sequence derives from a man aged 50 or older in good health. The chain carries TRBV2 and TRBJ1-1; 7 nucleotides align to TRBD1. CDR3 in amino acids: CASSERGQTYTEAFF. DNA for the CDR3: TGTGCCAGCAGTGAAAGGGGGCAGACCTACACTGAAGCTTTCTTT.